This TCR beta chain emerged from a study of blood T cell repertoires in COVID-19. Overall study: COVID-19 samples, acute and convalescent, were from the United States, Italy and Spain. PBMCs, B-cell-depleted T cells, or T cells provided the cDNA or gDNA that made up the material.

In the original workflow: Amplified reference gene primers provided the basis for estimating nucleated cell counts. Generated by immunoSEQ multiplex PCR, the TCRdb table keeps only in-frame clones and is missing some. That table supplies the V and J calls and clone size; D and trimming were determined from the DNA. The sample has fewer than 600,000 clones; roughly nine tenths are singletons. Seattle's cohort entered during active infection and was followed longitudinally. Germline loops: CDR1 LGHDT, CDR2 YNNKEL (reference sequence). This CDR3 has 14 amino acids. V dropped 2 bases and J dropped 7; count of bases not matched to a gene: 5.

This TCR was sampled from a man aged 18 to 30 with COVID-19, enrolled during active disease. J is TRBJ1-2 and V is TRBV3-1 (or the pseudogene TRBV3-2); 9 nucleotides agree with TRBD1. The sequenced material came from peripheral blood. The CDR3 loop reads CASSQSDRGGGYTF. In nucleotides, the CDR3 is TGTGCCAGCAGCCAATCGGACAGGGGAGGTGGCTACACCTTC.